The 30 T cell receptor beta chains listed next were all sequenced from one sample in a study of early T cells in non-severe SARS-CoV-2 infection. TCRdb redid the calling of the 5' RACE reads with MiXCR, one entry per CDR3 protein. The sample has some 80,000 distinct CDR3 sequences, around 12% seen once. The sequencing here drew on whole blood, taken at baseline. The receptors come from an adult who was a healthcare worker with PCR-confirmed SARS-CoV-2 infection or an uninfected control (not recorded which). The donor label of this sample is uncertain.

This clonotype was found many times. The CDR3 coding sequence is TGTGCCAGCAGCCCCCGGACAGGGACAAACACTGAAGCTTTCTTT. Translation gives CASSPRTGTNTEAFF. This chain uses TRBV11-2 with TRBJ1-1; TRBD1 aligns across 8 bases. This CDR3 comprises 15 residues. V shed 5 bases and J 2 bases; nucleotides not matched to a gene: 7. CDR1 and CDR2 (germline): SGHAT, FQNNGV.

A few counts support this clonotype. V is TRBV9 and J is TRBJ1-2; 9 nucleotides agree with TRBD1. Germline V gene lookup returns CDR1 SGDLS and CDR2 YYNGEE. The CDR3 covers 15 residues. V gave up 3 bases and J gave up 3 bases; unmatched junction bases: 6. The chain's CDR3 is CASSGGTGFHYGYTF. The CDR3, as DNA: TGTGCCAGCAGCGGAGGGACAGGGTTTCACTATGGCTACACCTTC. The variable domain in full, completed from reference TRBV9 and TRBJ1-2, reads DSGVTQTPKHLITATGQRVTLRCSPRSGDLSVYWYQQSLDQGLQFLIQYYNGEERAKGNILERFSAQQFPDLHSELNLSSLELGDSALYFCASSGGTGFHYGYTFGSGTRLTVV.

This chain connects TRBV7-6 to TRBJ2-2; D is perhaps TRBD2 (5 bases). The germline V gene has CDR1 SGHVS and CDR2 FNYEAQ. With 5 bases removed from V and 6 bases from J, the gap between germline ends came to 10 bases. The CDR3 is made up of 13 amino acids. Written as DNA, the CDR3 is TGTGCCAGCAGCCTATCGGGGTCCGGGGAGCTGTTTTTT. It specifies CASSLSGSGELFF. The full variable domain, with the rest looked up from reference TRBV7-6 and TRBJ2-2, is GAGVSQSPRYKVTKRGQDVALRCDPISGHVSLYWYRQALGQGPEFLTYFNYEAQQDKSGLPNDRFSAERPEGSISTLTIQRTEQRDSAMYRCASSLSGSGELFFGEGSRLTVL.

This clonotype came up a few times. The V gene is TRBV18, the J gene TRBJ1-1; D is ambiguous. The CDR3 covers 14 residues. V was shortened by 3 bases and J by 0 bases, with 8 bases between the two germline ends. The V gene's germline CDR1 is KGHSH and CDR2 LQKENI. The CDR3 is CASSPFNMNTEAFF. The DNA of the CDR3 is TGTGCCAGCTCACCTTTCAACATGAACACTGAAGCTTTCTTT.

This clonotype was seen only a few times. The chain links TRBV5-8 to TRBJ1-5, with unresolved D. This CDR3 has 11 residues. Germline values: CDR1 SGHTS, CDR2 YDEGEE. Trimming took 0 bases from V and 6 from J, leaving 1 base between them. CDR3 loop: CASSLGQPQHF. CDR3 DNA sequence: TGTGCCAGCAGCTTGGGTCAGCCCCAGCATTTT.

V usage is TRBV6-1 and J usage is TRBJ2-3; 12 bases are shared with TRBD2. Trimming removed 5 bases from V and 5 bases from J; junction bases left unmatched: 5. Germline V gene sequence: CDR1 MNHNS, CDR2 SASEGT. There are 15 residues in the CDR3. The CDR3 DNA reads TGTGCCAGCAGTTCTAGCGGGAGGGGCGTAGATACGCAGTATTTT. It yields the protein CASSSSGRGVDTQYF.

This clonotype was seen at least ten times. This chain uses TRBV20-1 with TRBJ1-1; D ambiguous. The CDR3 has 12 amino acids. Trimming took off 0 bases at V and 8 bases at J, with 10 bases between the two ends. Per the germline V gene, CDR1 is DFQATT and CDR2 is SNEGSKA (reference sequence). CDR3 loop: CSARDRNREAFF. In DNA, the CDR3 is TGCAGTGCTAGAGATAGGAATAGGGAAGCTTTCTTT.

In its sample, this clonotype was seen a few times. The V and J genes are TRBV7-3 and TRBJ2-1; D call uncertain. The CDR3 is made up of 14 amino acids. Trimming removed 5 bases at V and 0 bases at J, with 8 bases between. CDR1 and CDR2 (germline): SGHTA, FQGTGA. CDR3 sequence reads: CASSPTLSYNEQFF. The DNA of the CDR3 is TGTGCCAGCAGCCCCACCCTCTCCTACAATGAGCAGTTCTTC. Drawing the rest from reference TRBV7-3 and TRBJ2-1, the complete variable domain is GAGVSQTPSNKVTEKGKYVELRCDPISGHTALYWYRQSLGQGPEFLIYFQGTGAADDSGLPNDRFFAVRPEGSVSTLKIQRTERGDSAVYLCASSPTLSYNEQFFGPGTRLTVL.

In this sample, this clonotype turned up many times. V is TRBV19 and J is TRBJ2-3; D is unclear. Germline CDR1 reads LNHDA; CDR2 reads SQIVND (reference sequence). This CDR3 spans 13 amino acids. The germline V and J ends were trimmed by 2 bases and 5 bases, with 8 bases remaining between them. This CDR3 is CASSIKMGDTQYF. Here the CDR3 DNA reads TGTGCCAGTAGTATAAAGATGGGAGATACGCAGTATTTT.

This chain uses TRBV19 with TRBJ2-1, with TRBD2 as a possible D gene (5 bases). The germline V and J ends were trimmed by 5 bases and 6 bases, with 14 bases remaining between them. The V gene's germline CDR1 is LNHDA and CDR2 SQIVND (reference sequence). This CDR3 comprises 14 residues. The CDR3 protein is CASSGSTRFNEQFF. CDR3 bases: TGTGCCAGTAGTGGGAGTACACGATTCAATGAGCAGTTCTTC.

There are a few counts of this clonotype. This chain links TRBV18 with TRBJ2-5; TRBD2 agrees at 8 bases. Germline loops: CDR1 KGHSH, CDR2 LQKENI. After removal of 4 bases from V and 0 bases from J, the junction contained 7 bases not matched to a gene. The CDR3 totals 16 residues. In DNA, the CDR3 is TGTGCCAGCTCACGATTTAGCGGGACTAACCAAGAGACCCAGTACTTC. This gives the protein CASSRFSGTNQETQYF.

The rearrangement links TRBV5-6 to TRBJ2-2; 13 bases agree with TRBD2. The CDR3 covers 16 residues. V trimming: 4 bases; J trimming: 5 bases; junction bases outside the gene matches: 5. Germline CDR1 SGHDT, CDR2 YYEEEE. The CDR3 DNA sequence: TGTGCCAGCAGCCTTCGGACTAGCGGGAGAACCGGGGAGCTGTTTTTT. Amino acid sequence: CASSLRTSGRTGELFF.

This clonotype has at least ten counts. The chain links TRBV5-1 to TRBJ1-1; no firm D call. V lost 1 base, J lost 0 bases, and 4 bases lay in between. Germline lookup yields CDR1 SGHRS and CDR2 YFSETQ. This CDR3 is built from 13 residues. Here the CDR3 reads CASSLSLNTEAFF. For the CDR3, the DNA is TGCGCCAGCAGCTTGTCTCTGAACACTGAAGCTTTCTTT.

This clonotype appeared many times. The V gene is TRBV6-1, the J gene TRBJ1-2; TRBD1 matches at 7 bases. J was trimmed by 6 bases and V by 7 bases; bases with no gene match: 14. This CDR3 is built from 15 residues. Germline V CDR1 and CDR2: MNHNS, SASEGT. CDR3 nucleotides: TGTGCCAGCAAAGGCCGCCTTACAGGGGAGGATGGCTACACCTTC. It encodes CASKGRLTGEDGYTF.

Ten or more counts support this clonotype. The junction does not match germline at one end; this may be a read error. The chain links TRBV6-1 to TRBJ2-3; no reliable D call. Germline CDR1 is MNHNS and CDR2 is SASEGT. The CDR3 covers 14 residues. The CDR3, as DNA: TGTGCCAGCAGCGAAGCTTTAAACACAGATACGCAGTATTTT. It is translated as CASSEALNTDTQYF.

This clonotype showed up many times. As DNA, the CDR3 is TGTGCCAGCAGCTTAAAGCCGGGTGGCGCTGAAGCTTTCTTT. It translates to CASSLKPGGAEAFF. The V and J genes are TRBV7-3 and TRBJ1-1, with unresolved D. This CDR3 has 14 amino acids. V shed 1 base and J shed 6 bases, with 12 bases lying between them. Looked up from germline, CDR1 is SGHTA and CDR2 is FQGTGA.

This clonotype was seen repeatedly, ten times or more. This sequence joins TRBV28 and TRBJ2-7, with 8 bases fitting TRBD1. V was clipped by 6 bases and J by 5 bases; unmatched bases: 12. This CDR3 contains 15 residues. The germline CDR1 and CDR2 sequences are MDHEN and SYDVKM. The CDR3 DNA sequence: TGTGCCAGCAGCCGGATTGGACAGGGCGTCGACGAGCAGTACTTC. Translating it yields CASSRIGQGVDEQYF.

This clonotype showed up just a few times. The DNA for the CDR3 is TGTGCCAGCAGCACAGGGGGCCTGAGCACAGATACGCAGTATTTT. Its protein is CASSTGGLSTDTQYF. The rearrangement joins TRBV28 to TRBJ2-3; TRBD1 agrees at 9 bases. CDR1 and CDR2 (germline): MDHEN, SYDVKM. V lost 6 bases to trimming and J lost 0 bases; unmatched junction nucleotides: 4. The CDR3 spans 15 residues. Full variable domain (missing parts from reference TRBV28 and TRBJ2-3): DVKVTQSSRYLVKRTGEKVFLECVQDMDHENMFWYRQDPGLGLRLIYFSYDVKMKEKGDIPEGYSVSREKKERFSLILESASTNQTSMYLCASSTGGLSTDTQYFGPGTRLTVL.

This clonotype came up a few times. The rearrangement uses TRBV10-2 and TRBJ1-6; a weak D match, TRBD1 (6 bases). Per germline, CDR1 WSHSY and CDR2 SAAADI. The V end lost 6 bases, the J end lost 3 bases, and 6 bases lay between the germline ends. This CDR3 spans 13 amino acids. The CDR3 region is CASRTGYNSPLHF. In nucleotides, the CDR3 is TGCGCCAGCAGGACAGGCTATAATTCACCCCTCCACTTT.

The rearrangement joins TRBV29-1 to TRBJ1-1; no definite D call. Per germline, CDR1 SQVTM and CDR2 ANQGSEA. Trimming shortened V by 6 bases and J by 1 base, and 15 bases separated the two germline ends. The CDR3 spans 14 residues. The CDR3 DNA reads TGCAGCGTGGGGAGGAGGGCAGGGAACACTGAAGCTTTCTTT. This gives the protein CSVGRRAGNTEAFF.

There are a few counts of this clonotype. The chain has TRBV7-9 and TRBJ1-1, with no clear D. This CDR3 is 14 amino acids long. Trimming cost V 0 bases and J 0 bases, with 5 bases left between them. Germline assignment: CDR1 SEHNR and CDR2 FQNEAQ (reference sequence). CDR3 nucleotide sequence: TGTGCCAGCAGCTTAGCCCCTGTGAACACTGAAGCTTTCTTT. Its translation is CASSLAPVNTEAFF.

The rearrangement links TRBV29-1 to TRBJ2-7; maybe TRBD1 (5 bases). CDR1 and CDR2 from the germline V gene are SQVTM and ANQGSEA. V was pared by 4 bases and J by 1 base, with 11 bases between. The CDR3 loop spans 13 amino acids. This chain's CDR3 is CSVVLGDSYEQYF. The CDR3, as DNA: TGCAGCGTTGTCTTAGGGGATTCCTACGAGCAGTACTTC.

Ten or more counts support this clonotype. The CDR3 reads CSAALMGTDNEKLFF. The CDR3 DNA reads as TGCAGTGCTGCACTGATGGGGACGGATAATGAAAAACTGTTTTTT. This chain joins TRBV20-1 and TRBJ1-4, with D tentatively TRBD1 (5 bases). Germline V lookup: CDR1 DFQATT, CDR2 SNEGSKA (reference sequence). The CDR3 spans 15 residues. The ends were cut back, 5 bases at V and 4 bases at J, with 17 bases in the middle.

The CDR3 nucleotides read TGTGCCAGCAGCTTTGGGCAAGGACAGGGGGCTCTCGAGCAGTACTTC. Its translation: CASSFGQGQGALEQYF. The chain links TRBV7-2 to TRBJ2-7; TRBD1 aligns across 11 bases. CDR1 SGHTA and CDR2 FQGNSA come from the germline V gene. V shed 3 bases, J shed 6 bases, and the junction held 10 bases outside the gene matches. The CDR3 runs 16 residues. The variable domain in full, completed from reference TRBV7-2 and TRBJ2-7, reads GAGVSQSPSNKVTEKGKDVELRCDPISGHTALYWYRQSLGQGLEFLIYFQGNSAPDKSGLPSDRFSAERTGGSVSTLTIQRTQQEDSAVYLCASSFGQGQGALEQYFGPGTRLTVT.

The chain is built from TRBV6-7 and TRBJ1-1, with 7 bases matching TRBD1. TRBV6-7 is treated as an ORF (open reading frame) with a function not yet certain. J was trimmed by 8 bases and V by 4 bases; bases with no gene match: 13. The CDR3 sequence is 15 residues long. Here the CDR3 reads CASSSSDRVGDEAFF. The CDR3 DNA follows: TGTGCCAGCAGTTCATCAGACAGGGTCGGGGACGAAGCTTTCTTT.

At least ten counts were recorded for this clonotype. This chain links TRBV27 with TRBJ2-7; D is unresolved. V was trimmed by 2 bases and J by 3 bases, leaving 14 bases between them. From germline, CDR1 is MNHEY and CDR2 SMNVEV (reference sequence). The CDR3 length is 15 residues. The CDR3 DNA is TGTGCCAGCAGTTTAAGACTGAGATGGGGCTACGAGCAGTACTTC. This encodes CASSLRLRWGYEQYF.

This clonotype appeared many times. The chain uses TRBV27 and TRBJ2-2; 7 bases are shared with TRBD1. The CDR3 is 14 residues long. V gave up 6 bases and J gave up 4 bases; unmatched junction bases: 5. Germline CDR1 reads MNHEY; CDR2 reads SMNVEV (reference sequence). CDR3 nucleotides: TGTGCCAGCAGGATACAGGGGCCCACCGGGGAGCTGTTTTTT. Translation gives CASRIQGPTGELFF.

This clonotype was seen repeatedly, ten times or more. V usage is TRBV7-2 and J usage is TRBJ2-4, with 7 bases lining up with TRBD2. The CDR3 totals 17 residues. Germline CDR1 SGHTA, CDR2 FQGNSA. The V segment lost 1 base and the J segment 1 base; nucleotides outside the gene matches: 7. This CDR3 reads CASSLVRELGAKNIQYF. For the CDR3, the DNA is TGTGCCAGCAGCTTAGTGCGGGAGCTTGGGGCCAAAAACATTCAGTACTTC.

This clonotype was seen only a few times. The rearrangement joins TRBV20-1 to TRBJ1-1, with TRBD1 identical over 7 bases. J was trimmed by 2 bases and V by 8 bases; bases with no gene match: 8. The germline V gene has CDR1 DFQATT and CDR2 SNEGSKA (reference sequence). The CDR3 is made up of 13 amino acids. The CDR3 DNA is TGCAGTCCTAAGGGGGCGAGAAACACTGAAGCTTTCTTT. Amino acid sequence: CSPKGARNTEAFF.

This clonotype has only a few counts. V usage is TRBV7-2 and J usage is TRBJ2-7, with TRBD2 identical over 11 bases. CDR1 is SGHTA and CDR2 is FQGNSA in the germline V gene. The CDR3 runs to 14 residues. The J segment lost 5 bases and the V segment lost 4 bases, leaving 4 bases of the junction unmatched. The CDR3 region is CASSSRLAGNEQYF. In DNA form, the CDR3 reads TGTGCCAGCAGCTCGCGACTAGCGGGGAACGAGCAGTACTTC.